This T cell receptor (beta chain) came from a study of shared clonotypes between healthy human individuals. Overall study results and limits: Researchers sampled blood only, noting tissue repertoires likely differ. It was the non-shared clonotypes that had lower generation probabilities than clonotypes shared by all four donors.

Germline CDR1 and CDR2: MDHEN and SYDVKM. J was trimmed by 4 bases and V by 2 bases; bases with no gene match: 0. This CDR3 is built from 13 residues. TCRdb keeps only in-frame clones here, not all; method: immunoSEQ multiplex PCR. The repertoire holds 2.3 million or so clones, approximately 95% seen once, with under 0.45% in the top ten. As to this clone: Its antigen remains unidentified. This same CDR3 is encoded by further DNA sequences in the sample.

The rearrangement uses TRBV28 and TRBJ2-3; TRBD1 matches at 7 bases. The sample taken for sequencing was naive CD4+ T cells from PBMCs. Sample subset: CD45RA+ positively selected. This receptor was identified in a man between 18 and 29 years old in good health. Some clones in this sample may be carry-over from other donors' samples. The CDR3 protein is CASSLQGADTQYF. For the CDR3, the DNA is TGTGCCAGCAGTTTACAGGGGGCAGATACGCAGTATTTT.